Only a few counts were recorded for the clone carrying this T cell receptor beta chain. Antigen specificity is unknown. These data originate in a study of T cells after yellow fever vaccination. Overall study: SMART-Seq v4 Ultra Low Input prepared the low-cell-number fractions. General study findings and limits: Clones that expanded after primary vaccination mostly reappeared after the booster (96% CD4, approximately 89% CD8). Abundant clonotypes from the bulk population could get into FACS-sorted repertoires as contaminants.

Making TCR cDNA involved 5'RACE template switching, which added UMIs and a universal primer site. TCRdb passed the 5' RACE reads through MiXCR, listing each CDR3 protein once. The sample includes 300,000 or so distinct CDR3 sequences, almost 4% of them seen just once. The CDR3 length is 14 residues. The germline V gene has CDR1 DFQATT and CDR2 SNEGSKA (reference sequence). The V gene end was trimmed by 1 base and the J gene end by 4 bases; junction bases not matched to a gene: 3. The specimen was PBMCs, collected 5 days after the yellow fever booster vaccination. This sequence was found in a man between 18 and 35 years old who received the YFV17D yellow fever vaccine. This rearrangement joins TRBV20-1 to TRBJ1-5, with TRBD1 matching 8 bases. This CDR3 reads CSARADRGNQPQHF. The CDR3 DNA reads TGCAGTGCTAGAGCTGACAGGGGTAATCAGCCCCAGCATTTT.